The 30 T cell receptor beta chains below all came from one sample that was sequenced in a study of cytomegalovirus exposure and HLA in healthy donors. Primers: 60 Vbeta forward and 13 Jbeta reverse. TCRdb's table, derived via immunoSEQ multiplex PCR, lists solely in-frame clones and lacks some. The table has roughly 150,000 clones, about 80% seen once; the top ten hold around 1.5%. Source material: PBMCs. All receptors come from a girl aged 10-17 years in good health and CMV-seropositive.

V and J are TRBV7-3 and TRBJ2-1; 10 bases align to TRBD2. The germline V gene has CDR1 SGHTA and CDR2 FQGTGA. The CDR3 runs to 15 residues. With V trimmed by 5 bases and J by 6 bases, 7 bases remained unmatched. In DNA form, the CDR3 reads TGTGCCAGCAGCCTCGGTAGCGGGGGGACCAATGAGCAGTTCTTC. Protein product: CASSLGSGGTNEQFF.

J is TRBJ2-7 and V is TRBV28; D not certain. Between the trimmed V and J ends, which lost 3 bases and 4 bases, there was a span of 16 bases. CDR3 length equals 15 residues. CDR1 is MDHEN, CDR2 SYDVKM, per germline. The CDR3 DNA reads as TGTGCCAGCAGTTTTAACAGAAATATCATTTACGAGCAGTACTTC. It specifies CASSFNRNIIYEQYF.

This clone was picked up a small number of times. The rearrangement uses TRBV5-4 and TRBJ1-3; no clear D. The CDR3 is 14 amino acids. Between the trimmed V and J ends, which lost 0 bases and 0 bases, there was a span of 4 bases. Germline loops: CDR1 SGHNT, CDR2 YYREEE (reference sequence). As DNA, the CDR3 is TGTGCCAGCAGCTTGGCGGTCTCTGGAAACACCATATATTTT. This encodes CASSLAVSGNTIYF.

J is TRBJ1-1 and V is TRBV28; D unclear. The CDR3 runs 12 residues. Looked up from germline, CDR1 is MDHEN and CDR2 is SYDVKM. Between the trimmed V and J ends, which lost 4 bases and 11 bases, there was a span of 14 bases. The CDR3 sequence: CASSSGLRGAFF. CDR3 nucleotides: TGTGCCAGCAGTTCCGGGCTCCGAGGGGCTTTCTTT.

CDR3 DNA sequence: TGTGCCAGCAGCTTAGCGGCTCCCGGGGGGAGCACAGATACGCAGTATTTT. As protein: CASSLAAPGGSTDTQYF. The chain couples TRBV7-2 to TRBJ2-3; 7 positions match TRBD2. V lost 0 bases and J lost 0; bases outside the gene matches: 6. The germline CDR1 and CDR2 sequences are SGHTA and FQGNSA. The CDR3 length is 17 residues.

This clone was counted between two and nine times. The chain has TRBV5-6 and TRBJ2-1; D is possibly TRBD1 (6 bases). Germline values: CDR1 SGHDT, CDR2 YYEEEE. The V end was cut by 3 bases, the J end by 3 bases, with 7 bases between. The CDR3 runs 13 residues. CDR3 amino acids: CASSYRVYNEQFF. DNA of the CDR3: TGTGCCAGCAGCTACAGGGTCTACAATGAGCAGTTCTTC.

This clone came up once. V usage is TRBV7-3 and J usage is TRBJ1-1; weak D call: TRBD1 (6 bases). Trimming removed 5 bases from V and 1 base from J, with 14 bases in between. This CDR3 has 15 amino acids. The germline V gene has CDR1 SGHTA and CDR2 FQGTGA. The CDR3, as DNA: TGTGCCAGCAGCCGATCGGGGGGCCCGAACACTGAAGCTTTCTTT. Its protein is CASSRSGGPNTEAFF. Looking up the rest from reference TRBV7-3 and TRBJ1-1 gives the full variable domain: GAGVSQTPSNKVTEKGKYVELRCDPISGHTALYWYRQSLGQGPEFLIYFQGTGAADDSGLPNDRFFAVRPEGSVSTLKIQRTERGDSAVYLCASSRSGGPNTEAFFGQGTRLTVV.

The V gene is TRBV11-3, the J gene TRBJ1-1; unclear D gene. CDR1 and CDR2 (germline): SGHNT, YENEEA. The CDR3 consists of 14 residues. V lost 1 base and J lost 1, with 7 bases in between. CDR3 nucleotides: TGTGCCAGCAGCTTAGGCGGAGAGAACACTGAAGCTTTCTTT. Its protein is CASSLGGENTEAFF.

This chain connects TRBV27 to TRBJ2-7, with D possibly matching TRBD1 (6 bases). This CDR3 has 13 residues. Germline CDR1 is MNHEY and CDR2 is SMNVEV (reference sequence). V lost 2 bases, J lost 2 bases, and 7 bases lay in between. The CDR3 protein is CASSLQGTYEQYF. The CDR3 DNA reads as TGTGCCAGCAGTTTACAGGGGACCTACGAGCAGTACTTC.

This chain uses TRBV28 with TRBJ1-1, with TRBD1 matching 9 bases. This CDR3 comprises 16 residues. V dropped 6 bases and J dropped 1; count of bases not matched to a gene: 9. Germline V CDR1 and CDR2: MDHEN, SYDVKM. CDR3 loop: CASRPGTGLRNTEAFF. As DNA, the CDR3 is TGTGCCAGCAGGCCCGGGACAGGGTTACGGAACACTGAAGCTTTCTTT. The full variable domain, its missing parts supplied by reference TRBV28 and TRBJ1-1, is DVKVTQSSRYLVKRTGEKVFLECVQDMDHENMFWYRQDPGLGLRLIYFSYDVKMKEKGDIPEGYSVSREKKERFSLILESASTNQTSMYLCASRPGTGLRNTEAFFGQGTRLTVV.

This clone was picked up a small number of times. V is TRBV2 and J is TRBJ2-7; D not resolved. Germline-derived CDR1 and CDR2 are SNHLY and FYNNEI. V lost 6 bases and J lost 3, with 18 bases in between. The CDR3 runs to 15 residues. The CDR3 DNA reads TGTGCCAGCAGCGCCTATTCGGTTGCAGGCTACGAGCAGTACTTC. Translating gives CASSAYSVAGYEQYF.

J is TRBJ1-5 and V is TRBV6-5, with D tentatively TRBD1 (5 bases). The V gene's germline CDR1 is MNHEY and CDR2 SVGAGI. The length of the CDR3 is 14 residues. The V and J ends lost 0 bases and 7 bases respectively, with 10 bases between them. CDR3 in DNA: TGTGCCAGCAGTTACTCCAGGGTCGGGCAGCCCCAGCATTTT. Translated: CASSYSRVGQPQHF.

The genes are TRBV7-2 and TRBJ1-1; a possible D gene is TRBD1 (6 bases). The CDR3 runs to 14 residues. CDR1 SGHTA and CDR2 FQGNSA come from the germline V gene. The V gene lost 3 bases and the J gene lost 0 bases, with 8 bases spanning the gap. CDR3 nucleotide sequence: TGTGCCAGCAGCTTCGGACAGATGAACACTGAAGCTTTCTTT. Translating it yields CASSFGQMNTEAFF.

The V call is TRBV30, the J call TRBJ2-3; 8 bases are a match to TRBD2. The CDR3 covers 15 residues. Germline lookup yields CDR1 GTSNPN and CDR2 SVGIG (reference sequence). V gave up 1 base and J gave up 5 bases; unmatched junction bases: 8. The CDR3 DNA is TGTGCCTGGAGTGACAATAGCGGGGTAGTAGATACGCAGTATTTT. Protein sequence: CAWSDNSGVVDTQYF.

This chain uses TRBV5-1 with TRBJ2-7; 9 bases align to TRBD1. The length of the CDR3 is 15 residues. Germline V lookup: CDR1 SGHRS, CDR2 YFSETQ. Trimming at V came to 0 bases and at J to 6 bases, leaving 7 bases not matched to a gene. CDR3 nucleotide sequence: TGCGCCAGCAGCTTGGCCTTGGGACAGGGAGGCGAGCAGTACTTC. It yields the protein CASSLALGQGGEQYF.

V is TRBV27 and J is TRBJ1-5; 7 bases map to TRBD1. J lost 2 bases, V lost 0 bases, and 1 base had no gene match. This CDR3 spans 15 amino acids. From germline, CDR1 is MNHEY and CDR2 SMNVEV (reference sequence). The CDR3 nucleotides read TGTGCCAGCAGTTTATCAACAGGGGGCAATCAGCCCCAGCATTTT. Translating gives CASSLSTGGNQPQHF.

The rearrangement joins TRBV7-2 to TRBJ1-2; no definite D call. The CDR3 runs to 16 residues. Trimming cost V 5 bases and J 0 bases, with 16 bases left between them. Germline V gene data show CDR1 as SGHTA and CDR2 as FQGNSA. The CDR3 protein is CASSPKAGRPNYGYTF. The CDR3 DNA follows: TGTGCCAGCAGCCCCAAGGCGGGAAGACCTAACTATGGCTACACCTTC. Together with reference TRBV7-2 and TRBJ1-2, the CDR3 gives the full variable domain: GAGVSQSPSNKVTEKGKDVELRCDPISGHTALYWYRQSLGQGLEFLIYFQGNSAPDKSGLPSDRFSAERTGGSVSTLTIQRTQQEDSAVYLCASSPKAGRPNYGYTFGSGTRLTVV.

The V call is TRBV7-9, the J call TRBJ2-7, with D perhaps matching TRBD2 (6 bases). V lost 5 bases and J 2 bases, leaving 19 bases between the germline ends. The CDR3 has 16 residues. Germline CDR1 and CDR2: SEHNR and FQNEAQ (reference sequence). The CDR3 bases are TGTGCCAGCAGCCATACCGGGACTGAAGTTCCCTACGAGCAGTACTTC. Protein product: CASSHTGTEVPYEQYF.

The chain recombines TRBV11-1 with TRBJ2-1, with 7 bases lining up with TRBD2. The CDR3 is made up of 16 amino acids. Trimming took 0 bases from V and 4 from J; bases not matched to a gene: 6. CDR1 is SGHAT and CDR2 is FQDESV in the germline V gene (reference sequence). The CDR3 loop is CASSLARGGLYNEQFF. CDR3 in DNA: TGTGCCAGCAGCTTAGCGCGGGGAGGGCTTTACAATGAGCAGTTCTTC.

This clone was counted once. The rearrangement joins TRBV7-3 to TRBJ2-5, with 10 bases aligning to TRBD2. This CDR3 spans 16 amino acids. With V trimmed by 0 bases and J by 7 bases, 8 bases remained unmatched. Germline V CDR1 and CDR2: SGHTA, FQGTGA. The CDR3 coding sequence is TGTGCCAGCAGCTTAACACCAAGCGGGGGGGCTGTGACCCAGTACTTC. This gives the protein CASSLTPSGGAVTQYF.

J is TRBJ1-2 and V is TRBV5-6; a weak D match, TRBD1 (6 bases). Germline V CDR1 and CDR2: SGHDT, YYEEEE. Deletions cut 4 bases from V and 8 bases from J, with 21 bases between. The CDR3 is made up of 15 amino acids. CDR3 loop: CASSPFAVTGPGYTF. The CDR3 DNA is TGTGCCAGCAGCCCATTTGCCGTCACAGGGCCAGGCTACACCTTC.

CDR3 sequence (DNA): TGTGCCAGCAGGGGGCTAGCGGGCGATGAGCAGTTCTTC. Amino acids: CASRGLAGDEQFF. The chain has TRBV6-1 and TRBJ2-1, with TRBD2 identical over 8 bases. The trim removed 6 bases at V and 8 bases at J, leaving 6 bases unmatched. The CDR3 sequence is 13 residues long. Germline CDR1 MNHNS, CDR2 SASEGT.

As to this clone: The junction departs from the called germline gene at one end, perhaps through a read error. The same CDR3 is also encoded by other DNA sequences in this sample. This chain connects TRBV29-1 to TRBJ2-7; no clear D. Germline assignment: CDR1 SQVTM and CDR2 ANQGSEA. This CDR3 comprises 12 residues. CDR3 region: CSVEGAPYEQYF. Written as DNA, the CDR3 is TGCAGCGTTGAGGGCGCCCCCTACGAACAGTACTTC.

This sequence joins TRBV14 and TRBJ2-3; D may be TRBD2 (5 bases). Germline V gives CDR1 SGHDN, CDR2 FVKESK. The CDR3 is 13 amino acids. V lost 2 bases and J 14 bases, leaving 17 bases between the germline ends. The CDR3 loop reads CASSQTGNTRPYF. The CDR3 bases are TGTGCCAGCAGCCAAACCGGGAACACTCGCCCGTATTTT.

This clone was observed a single time. The CDR3 DNA is TGTGCCAGCAGCGCGACAGGGGAATTTAATGAAAAACTGTTTTTT. It translates to CASSATGEFNEKLFF. This rearrangement joins TRBV7-9 to TRBJ1-4, with TRBD1 matching over 8 bases. This CDR3 is 15 amino acids long. Losses at the gene ends were 5 bases for V and 4 bases for J; bases not matched to a gene: 6. Germline CDR1 is SEHNR and CDR2 is FQNEAQ (reference sequence).

V gene TRBV5-1 combines with J gene TRBJ2-1; 8 bases are a match to TRBD2. The CDR3 runs 14 residues. Germline V gives CDR1 SGHRS, CDR2 YFSETQ. J was trimmed by 7 bases and V by 4 bases; bases with no gene match: 7. The CDR3 protein is CASSDPGLENEQFF. The CDR3 region has the DNA TGCGCCAGCAGCGACCCGGGACTAGAAAATGAGCAGTTCTTC. The variable domain in full, completed from reference TRBV5-1 and TRBJ2-1, reads KAGVTQTPRYLIKTRGQQVTLSCSPISGHRSVSWYQQTPGQGLQFLFEYFSETQRNKGNFPGRFSGRQFSNSRSEMNVSTLELGDSALYLCASSDPGLENEQFFGPGTRLTVL.

The chain couples TRBV10-2 to TRBJ2-7; 13 bases are a match to TRBD2. Germline CDR1 WSHSY, CDR2 SAAADI. There are 17 residues in the CDR3. V lost 4 bases and J lost 0; bases outside the gene matches: 6. CDR3 DNA sequence: TGCGCCAGCAGTGGGGGACTAGCGGGGCCTACCTCCTACGAGCAGTACTTC. Translating gives CASSGGLAGPTSYEQYF.

This chain uses TRBV5-6 with TRBJ1-1, with 10 bases aligning to TRBD1. Germline CDR1 reads SGHDT; CDR2 reads YYEEEE. The CDR3 sequence is 16 residues long. V lost 1 base, J lost 5 bases, and 8 bases stayed unmatched. CDR3 residues: CASSLPSWDRGTEAFF. The DNA of the CDR3 is TGTGCCAGCAGCTTGCCATCTTGGGACAGGGGAACTGAAGCTTTCTTT.

The gene calls are TRBV11-2 and TRBJ2-5, with TRBD1 matching 7 bases. CDR1 is SGHAT, CDR2 FQNNGV, per germline. This CDR3 spans 15 amino acids. The trim removed 1 base at V and 5 bases at J, leaving 7 bases unmatched. CDR3 sequence: CASSLGTGTEETQYF. In DNA, the CDR3 is TGTGCCAGCAGCTTAGGGACCGGGACAGAGGAGACCCAGTACTTC.

The rearrangement links TRBV6-5 to TRBJ1-4, with a possible D match to TRBD1 (6 bases). Germline CDR1 reads MNHEY; CDR2 reads SVGAGI. V was clipped by 8 bases and J by 8 bases, with 15 bases between them. CDR3 length: 13 amino acids. The CDR3 sequence is CASAMGAREKLFF. The CDR3 nucleotides read TGTGCCAGCGCAATGGGGGCTAGGGAAAAACTGTTTTTT.